The rows below give T cell receptor beta chains drawn from one sample of a study of human T cells and chemical hapten exposure. In TCRdb, the RACE reads were re-called with MiXCR into one record per CDR3 protein. The sample holds under 200,000 distinct CDR3 sequences; around a quarter are singletons and the top ten take 2.1%. This specimen was whole blood, taken in connection with sensitization to the hapten diphenylcyclopropenone (DPC). The receptors here all came from a woman aged 18-35 years with alopecia areata. Some clones in this sample may be carry-over from other donors' samples. CDR3s include the opening cysteine and the closing phenylalanine or tryptophan. A D gene is named only where the DNA matches it firmly. A row's size may be missing; if present it is once, few, many or a size class.

>-|TRBV5-1|TRBJ2-1|-
CASSMGNEQFF
TGCGCCAGCAGCATGGGCAATGAGCAGTTCTTC
>-|TRBV3-1|TRBJ1-1|-
CESRQGLNLEAFF
TGTGAAAGCAGACAAGGACTGAACCTTGAAGCTTTCTTT
>-|TRBV7-2|TRBJ2-3|-
CASSILSGSMDTQYF
TGTGCCAGCAGCATCCTAAGCGGGTCTATGGATACGCAGTATTTT
>TRBD1|TRBV4-1|TRBJ2-7|many
CASSHPGQGSYEQYF
TGCGCCAGCAGCCACCCCGGACAGGGGTCCTACGAGCAGTACTTC
>-|TRBV10-3|TRBJ1-4|-
CAISESVGDKGKLFF
TGTGCCATCAGTGAGTCCGTGGGGGATAAAGGAAAACTGTTTTTT
>-|TRBV12-3/TRBV12-4|TRBJ1-4|-
CATREQRLFF
TGTGCCACGAGGGAGCAGAGGCTGTTTTTT
>TRBD2|TRBV25-1|TRBJ2-3|few
CASSAPGGPGTDTQYF
TGTGCCAGCAGTGCCCCGGGGGGGCCGGGTACAGATACGCAGTATTTT
>-|TRBV7-2|TRBJ2-4|-
CASSPRGGLENIQYF
TGTGCCAGCAGCCCACGAGGGGGGCTAGAAAACATTCAGTACTTC
>-|TRBV29-1|TRBJ1-1|-
CSVDSGDTEAFF
TGCAGCGTTGATTCGGGGGACACTGAAGCTTTCTTT
>-|TRBV20-1|TRBJ2-1|-
CSAREEGHEQFF
TGCAGTGCTAGAGAGGAAGGCCATGAGCAGTTCTTC
>-|TRBV21-1|TRBJ2-1|-
CASSNSEGCDEQFF
TGTGCCAGCAGCAATAGTGAGGGGTGCGATGAGCAGTTCTTC
>-|TRBV4-3|TRBJ1-5|-
CASSQDWRAGKNQPQHF
TGCGCCAGCAGCCAAGATTGGAGGGCAGGGAAGAATCAGCCCCAGCATTTT
>-|TRBV10-3|TRBJ1-1|-
CAIRSDVRATEAFF
TGTGCCATCAGGTCCGACGTGAGGGCCACTGAAGCTTTCTTT
>TRBD2|TRBV7-8|TRBJ2-3|few
CASSLDGGRATDTQYF
TGTGCCAGCAGCTTAGATGGCGGGAGGGCGACAGATACGCAGTATTTT
>TRBD1|TRBV5-5|TRBJ2-7|-
CASSGPGQEYEQYF
TGTGCCAGCAGCGGACCGGGACAGGAGTACGAGCAGTACTTC
>TRBD1|TRBV9|TRBJ2-7|few
CASSPFGTGPHEQYF
TGTGCCAGCAGCCCCTTTGGGACAGGGCCCCACGAGCAGTACTTC
>-|TRBV7-9|TRBJ2-1|many
CASSVAGNEQFF
TGTGCCAGCAGCGTAGCTGGCAATGAGCAGTTCTTC
>-|TRBV5-1|TRBJ1-6|few
CASSLAVKGNSPLHF
TGCGCCAGCAGCTTGGCCGTCAAAGGGAATTCACCCCTCCACTTT
>TRBD1|TRBV7-2|TRBJ1-1|few
CASFTGTANTEAFF
TGTGCCAGTTTTACCGGGACAGCTAACACTGAAGCTTTCTTT
>-|TRBV7-9|TRBJ2-5|many
CASSLAQDRFFQETQYF
TGTGCCAGCAGCTTAGCGCAGGACAGATTTTTCCAAGAGACCCAGTACTTC
>-|TRBV11-2|TRBJ2-1|once
CASSLGRTEDEQFF
TGTGCCAGCAGCCTGGGACGGACTGAGGATGAGCAGTTCTTC
>TRBD2|TRBV5-1|TRBJ2-3|-
CAAGTSGAQGTQYF
TGCGCCGCCGGTACTAGCGGAGCCCAGGGTACGCAGTATTTT
>TRBD1|TRBV7-9|TRBJ1-2|few
CASSLGGTGGYGYTF
TGTGCCAGCAGCTTAGGTGGGACAGGCGGGTATGGCTACACCTTC
>-|TRBV20-1|TRBJ1-1|-
CSARTGMNTEASF
TGCAGTGCTAGGACAGGCATGAACACTGAAGCTTCCTTT
>-|TRBV9|TRBJ1-1|-
CASSVDRHTEAFF
TGTGCCAGCAGCGTAGACAGGCACACTGAAGCTTTCTTT
>-|TRBV6-2/TRBV6-3|TRBJ1-1|few
CASSAVRDTEAFF
TGTGCCAGCAGTGCCGTAAGGGACACTGAAGCTTTCTTT
>-|TRBV4-3|TRBJ1-3|few
CASSQDLTPGNTIYF
TGTGCCAGCAGCCAAGATCTAACACCTGGAAACACCATATATTTT
>-|TRBV10-3|TRBJ2-3|-
CAISERGADTQYF
TGTGCCATCAGTGAACGGGGGGCGGATACGCAGTATTTT
>TRBD1|TRBV4-3|TRBJ2-6|once
CASSQDRQGAAGANVLTF
TGCGCCAGCAGCCAAGATCGACAGGGAGCTGCTGGGGCCAACGTCCTGACTTTC
>-|TRBV3-1|TRBJ1-3|few
CASSPRDTSGNTIYF
TGTGCCAGCAGCCCGAGGGACACCTCTGGAAACACCATATATTTT
>TRBD2|TRBV3-1|TRBJ2-1|-
CASSPTLLAGVRNEQFF
TGTGCCAGCAGCCCTACCCTACTAGCGGGAGTGAGAAATGAGCAGTTCTTC
>TRBD2|TRBV5-1|TRBJ2-1|few
CASSSESSGAGGFF
TGCGCCAGCAGCTCTGAATCTAGCGGGGCAGGGGGGTTCTTC
>TRBD2|TRBV4-2|TRBJ2-3|few
CASSQELAGGRDTQYF
TGTGCCAGCAGCCAAGAGCTAGCGGGGGGCCGAGATACGCAGTATTTT
>TRBD1|TRBV12-3/TRBV12-4|TRBJ1-1|-
CASSPGQVMNTEAFF
TGTGCCAGCAGCCCCGGACAGGTAATGAACACTGAAGCTTTCTTT
>-|TRBV5-1|TRBJ2-3|-
CASSLSRVSDTQYF
TGCGCCAGCAGCTTGAGTCGGGTATCAGATACGCAGTATTTT
>TRBD2|TRBV15|TRBJ2-3|-
CATSRELAGGSDTQYF
TGTGCCACCAGCAGAGAGCTAGCGGGAGGGTCAGATACGCAGTATTTT
>TRBD1|TRBV2|TRBJ2-7|few
CASTGQGAYEQYF
TGTGCCAGTACGGGACAGGGGGCCTACGAGCAGTACTTC
>TRBD2|TRBV10-2|TRBJ2-2|few
CASSIVAGGPRELFF
TGCGCCAGCAGTATAGTAGCGGGGGGGCCGCGGGAGCTGTTTTTT
>TRBD2|TRBV3-1|TRBJ2-3|-
CASSQTSGGSTDTQYF
TGTGCCAGCAGCCAAACTAGCGGGGGGAGCACAGATACGCAGTATTTT
>-|TRBV5-4|TRBJ2-7|few
CASSPHLGTYEQYF
TGTGCCAGCAGCCCTCATTTGGGCACCTACGAGCAGTACTTC
>TRBD1|TRBV7-2|TRBJ1-1|-
CASSWTGPEAFF
TGTGCCAGCAGCTGGACAGGGCCTGAAGCTTTCTTT
>-|TRBV4-3|TRBJ2-1|many
CASSQVAVGRYNEQFF
TGCGCCAGCAGCCAAGTAGCGGTCGGGCGGTACAATGAGCAGTTCTTC
>-|TRBV6-2/TRBV6-3|TRBJ2-5|few
CASRTEGGGQETQYF
TGTGCCAGCAGAACTGAAGGTGGGGGGCAAGAGACCCAGTACTTC
>TRBD1|TRBV7-2|TRBJ1-5|many
CASSEDRVGQPQHF
TGTGCCAGCAGCGAGGACAGGGTCGGTCAGCCCCAGCATTTT
>-|TRBV5-4|TRBJ2-2|-
CASSLRLNTGELFF
TGTGCCAGCAGCTTGCGCCTGAACACCGGGGAGCTGTTTTTT
>TRBD2|TRBV7-2|TRBJ2-2|few
CASSFLAGGTNTGELFF
TGTGCCAGCAGCTTTCTAGCGGGAGGTACGAACACCGGGGAGCTGTTTTTT
>-|TRBV25-1|TRBJ2-6|few
CASDSSGANVLTF
TGTGCCAGTGACAGCTCTGGGGCCAACGTCCTGACTTTC
>TRBD1|TRBV7-2|TRBJ1-1|-
CASSLEGITGGKKAFF
TGTGCCAGCAGCTTAGAAGGGATCACAGGGGGCAAGAAAGCTTTCTTT
>-|TRBV7-8|TRBJ2-1|-
CASSLGTGTPSSPYNEQFF
TGTGCCAGCAGCTTAGGGACCGGGACCCCCTCATCGCCCTACAATGAGCAGTTCTTC
>-|TRBV28|TRBJ1-6|-
CASSHQNSPLHF
TGTGCCAGCAGTCACCAAAATTCACCCCTCCACTTT
>-|TRBV7-2|TRBJ2-5|once
CASIEPGQETQYF
TGTGCCAGCATCGAACCGGGACAAGAGACCCAGTACTTC
>-|TRBV29-1|TRBJ1-2|-
CSVPWGQSYGYTF
TGCAGCGTTCCGTGGGGGCAAAGCTATGGCTACACCTTC
>-|TRBV7-7|TRBJ2-1|-
CASSLRWEVSYNEQFF
TGTGCCAGCAGCTTAAGATGGGAGGTATCCTACAATGAGCAGTTCTTC